Listed here are 2 T cell receptor beta chains from one sample, sequenced in a study of blood T cell repertoires in COVID-19. Clones were sequenced by immunoSEQ multiplex PCR, and TCRdb holds only the in-frame ones, with some missing. The table includes 200,000 to 250,000 clones, about 85% detected once. Sequenced: peripheral blood. The receptors originated from a woman in her 50s with COVID-19, enrolled during active disease.

This clone was seen only once. V usage is TRBV7-2 and J usage is TRBJ1-3, with a possible D match to TRBD1 (5 bases). This CDR3 contains 14 residues. Germline V gene data show CDR1 as SGHTA and CDR2 as FQGNSA. V was cut by 5 bases and J by 0 bases, with 8 bases left in between. The CDR3 DNA is TGTGCCAGCAGCCAGGGATTCTCTGGAAACACCATATATTTT. Protein sequence: CASSQGFSGNTIYF. The whole variable domain, filled in from reference TRBV7-2 and TRBJ1-3, reads GAGVSQSPSNKVTEKGKDVELRCDPISGHTALYWYRQSLGQGLEFLIYFQGNSAPDKSGLPSDRFSAERTGGSVSTLTIQRTQQEDSAVYLCASSQGFSGNTIYFGEGSWLTVV.

This clone appeared a single time. The chain has TRBV5-1 and TRBJ2-5; possibly TRBD2 for D (6 bases). Trimming cost V 0 bases and J 5 bases, with 11 bases left between them. CDR1 and CDR2 from the germline V gene are SGHRS and YFSETQ. There are 14 residues in the CDR3. The CDR3 coding sequence is TGCGCCAGCAGCTTGGGCGGGGCCAGGGAGACCCAGTACTTC. Amino acid sequence: CASSLGGARETQYF.